This T cell receptor beta chain was identified in a study of PD-L1 blockade in urothelial cancer. Overall study: As for prior chemotherapy regimens, patients had received 0 to 3. Blood was tested 3 weeks (second dose) and 6 weeks into treatment.

As for this clone: Antigen unknown.

Trimming at V came to 5 bases and at J to 12 bases, leaving 9 bases not matched to a gene. CDR3 length: 13 amino acids. Germline V CDR1 and CDR2: MNHNS, SASEGT. Study-level results: Lower pretreatment blood TCR clonality, under the median, predicted better survival, researchers reported.

TCRdb's table, derived via immunoSEQ multiplex PCR, lists solely in-frame clones and lacks some. Among more than 55,000 clones listed, 75% to 85% were seen once. Time point of the sample: pretreatment peripheral blood. There were between 1 and 8 samples from each patient, taken pretreatment and on-treatment. The chain is built from TRBV6-1 and TRBJ1-1, with 10 nucleotides matching TRBD1. This material consisted of PBMCs, taken around atezolizumab (anti-PD-L1) treatment. This sequence was found in an older man with urothelial cancer. CDR3 protein: CASSPNRGQGTFF. The CDR3, as DNA: TGTGCCAGCAGTCCAAATAGGGGACAGGGGACTTTCTTT.